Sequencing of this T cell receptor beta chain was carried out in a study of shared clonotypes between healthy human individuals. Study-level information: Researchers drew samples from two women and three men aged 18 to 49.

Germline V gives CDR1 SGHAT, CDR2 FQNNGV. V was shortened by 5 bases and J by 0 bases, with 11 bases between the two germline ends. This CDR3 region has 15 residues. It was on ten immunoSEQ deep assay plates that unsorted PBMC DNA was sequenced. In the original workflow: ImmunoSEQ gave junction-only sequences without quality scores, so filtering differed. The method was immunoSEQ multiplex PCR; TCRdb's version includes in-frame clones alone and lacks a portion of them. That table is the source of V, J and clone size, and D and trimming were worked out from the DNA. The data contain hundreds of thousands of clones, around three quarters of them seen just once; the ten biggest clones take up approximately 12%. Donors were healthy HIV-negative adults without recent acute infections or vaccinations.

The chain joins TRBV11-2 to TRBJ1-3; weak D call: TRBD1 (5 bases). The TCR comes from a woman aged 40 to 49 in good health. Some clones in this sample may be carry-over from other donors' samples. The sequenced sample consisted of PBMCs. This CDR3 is CASSLGVTSGNTIYF. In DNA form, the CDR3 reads TGTGCCAGCAGCCTAGGGGTCACCTCTGGAAACACCATATATTTT.